This entry describes one TCR beta chain. The antigen is not known. These data come from a study of cytotoxic CD8 clonotypes in ibrutinib-treated CLL. General study points: Sustained-remission and progressing patients had unequal sampling times.

V lost 3 bases, J lost 7 bases, and 8 bases stayed unmatched. The CDR3 loop spans 17 amino acids. Germline V gene lookup returns CDR1 MNHNS and CDR2 SASEGT. Here immunoSEQ multiplex PCR was the method, and the copy in TCRdb shows in-frame clones only, minus some. There are approximately 340,000 clones in the sample; 60% to 80% occur only once, and around 6.3% lies in the top ten. V and J are TRBV6-1 and TRBJ2-1; 14 nucleotides line up with TRBD2. This TCR came from a human donor with chronic lymphocytic leukemia. Sample: PBMCs, taken after 36 months of ibrutinib treatment. The CDR3 DNA follows: TGTGCCAGCAGTGAGAGACTAGCGGGGGGGTATAGAAATGAGCAGTTCTTC. Its translation is CASSERLAGGYRNEQFF.